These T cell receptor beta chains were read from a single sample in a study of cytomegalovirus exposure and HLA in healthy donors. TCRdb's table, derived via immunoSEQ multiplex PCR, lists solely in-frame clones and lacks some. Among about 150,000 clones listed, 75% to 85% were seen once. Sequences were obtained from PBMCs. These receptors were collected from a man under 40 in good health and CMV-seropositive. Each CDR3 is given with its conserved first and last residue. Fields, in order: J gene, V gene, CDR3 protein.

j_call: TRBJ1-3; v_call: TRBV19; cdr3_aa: CASSAKQGALGNTIYF
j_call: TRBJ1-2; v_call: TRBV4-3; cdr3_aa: CASSQGGIYGYTF
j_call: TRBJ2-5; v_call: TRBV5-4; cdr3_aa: CASSLGGQLSGETQYF
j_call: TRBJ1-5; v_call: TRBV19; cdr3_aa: CASSFSRGKGNQPQHF
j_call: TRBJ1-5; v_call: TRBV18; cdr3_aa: CASATGGEQPQHF
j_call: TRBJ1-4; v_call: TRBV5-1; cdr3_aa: CASSLDSLGEKLFF
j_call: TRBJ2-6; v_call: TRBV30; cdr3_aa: CAWTRPMANVLTF
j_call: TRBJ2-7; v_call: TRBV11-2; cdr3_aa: CASSPRQDGEQYF
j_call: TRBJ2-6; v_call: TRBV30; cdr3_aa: CAWRGAGPGANVLTF
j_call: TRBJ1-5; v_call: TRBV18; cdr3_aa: CASSPRTEAGQPQHF
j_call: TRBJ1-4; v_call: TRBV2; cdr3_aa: CASRAGQTRTTNEKLFF
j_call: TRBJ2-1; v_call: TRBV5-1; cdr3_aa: CASSLMGQGSNEQFF
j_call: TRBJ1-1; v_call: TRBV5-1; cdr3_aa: CASSLTGGAGTEAFF
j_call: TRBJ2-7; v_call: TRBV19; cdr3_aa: CASSMRGLSYEQYF
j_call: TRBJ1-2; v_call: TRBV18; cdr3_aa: CASSQTEGVNGYTF
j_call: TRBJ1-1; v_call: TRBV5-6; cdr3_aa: CASSFRQTPEAFF
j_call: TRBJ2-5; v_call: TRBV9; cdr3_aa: CASSGGTSGLRRAQYF
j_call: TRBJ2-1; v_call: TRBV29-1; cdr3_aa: CSVREGVSSYNEQFF
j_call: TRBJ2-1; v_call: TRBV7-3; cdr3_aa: CASSLVGLANEQFF
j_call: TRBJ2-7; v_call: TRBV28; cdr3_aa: CASRDNAYEQYF
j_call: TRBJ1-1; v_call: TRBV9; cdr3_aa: CASSALMGSEAFF
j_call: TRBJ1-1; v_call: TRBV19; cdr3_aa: CASSIPQGNTEAFF
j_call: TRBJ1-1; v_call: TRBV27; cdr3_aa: CASSIWGGSHMNTEAFF
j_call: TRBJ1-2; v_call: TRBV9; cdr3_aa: CASSERGGYGYTF
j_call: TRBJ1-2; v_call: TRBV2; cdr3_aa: CASSPTSANYGYTF
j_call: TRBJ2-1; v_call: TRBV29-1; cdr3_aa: CSNTPDEQFF
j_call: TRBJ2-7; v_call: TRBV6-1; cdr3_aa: CASSENGIRGREQYF
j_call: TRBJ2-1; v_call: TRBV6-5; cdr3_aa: CASSVTGTGYNEQFF
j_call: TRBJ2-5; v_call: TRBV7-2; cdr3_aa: CASSSVLGTEGTQYF
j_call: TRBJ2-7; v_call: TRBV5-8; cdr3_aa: CASSTGTGVTEQYF
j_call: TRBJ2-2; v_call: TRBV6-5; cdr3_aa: CASTSRSRGHGELFF
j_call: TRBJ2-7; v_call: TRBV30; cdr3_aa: CAWTTSGGAQQYF
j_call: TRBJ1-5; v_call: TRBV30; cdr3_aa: CAEGDLNQPQHF
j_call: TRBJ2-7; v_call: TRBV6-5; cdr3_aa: CASRFRAGGFHEQYF
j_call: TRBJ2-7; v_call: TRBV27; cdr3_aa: CASSLGGLAGYEQYF
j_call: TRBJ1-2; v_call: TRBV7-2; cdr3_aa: CASSPDYGYTF
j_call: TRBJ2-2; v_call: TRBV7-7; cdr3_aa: CASSLGTSGRRNGELFF
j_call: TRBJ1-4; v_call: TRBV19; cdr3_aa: CARETREKLFF
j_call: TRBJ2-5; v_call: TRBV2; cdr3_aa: CALRTAQETQYF
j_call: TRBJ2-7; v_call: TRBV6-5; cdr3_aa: CASSYGTGVGEQYF
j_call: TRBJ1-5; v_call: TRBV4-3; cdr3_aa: CASSQDLRGGNQPQHF
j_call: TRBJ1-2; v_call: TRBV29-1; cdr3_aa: CSVFDTLSSYGYTF
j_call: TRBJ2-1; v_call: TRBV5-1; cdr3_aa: CASSLDSDNEQFF
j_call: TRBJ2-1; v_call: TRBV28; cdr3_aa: CASSSPSSGRTYNEQFF
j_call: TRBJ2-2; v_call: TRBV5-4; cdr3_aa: CASSLMAGELFF
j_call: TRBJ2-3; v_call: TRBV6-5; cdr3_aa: CASDPLGGRTDTQYF
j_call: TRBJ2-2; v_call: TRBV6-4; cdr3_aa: CASSDGPSTGELFF